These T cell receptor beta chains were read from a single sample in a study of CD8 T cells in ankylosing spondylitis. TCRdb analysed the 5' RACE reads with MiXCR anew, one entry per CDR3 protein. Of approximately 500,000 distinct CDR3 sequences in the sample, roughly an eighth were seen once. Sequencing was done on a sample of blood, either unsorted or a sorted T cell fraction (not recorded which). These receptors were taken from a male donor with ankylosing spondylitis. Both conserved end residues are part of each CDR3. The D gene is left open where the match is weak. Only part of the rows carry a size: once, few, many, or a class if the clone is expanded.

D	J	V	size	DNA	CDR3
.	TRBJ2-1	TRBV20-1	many	TGCAGTGCTGGAGGGGGGGAGGCTCGATCCTACAATGAGCAGTTCTTC	CSAGGGEARSYNEQFF
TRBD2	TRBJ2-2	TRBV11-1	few	TGTGCCAGCAGTTTTTCGCTAGCGGGAGATGAGAACACCGGGGAGCTGTTTTTT	CASSFSLAGDENTGELFF
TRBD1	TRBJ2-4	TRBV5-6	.	TGTGCCAGAAGCCCAGGGACAGGGGCCAAAAACATTCAGTACTTC	CARSPGTGAKNIQYF
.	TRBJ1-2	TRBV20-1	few	TGCAGTGCTATTGGGGGGGGTTATGGCTACACCTTC	CSAIGGGYGYTF
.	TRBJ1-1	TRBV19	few	TGTGCCAGTAGTACAAGTGGGGGGATGAACACTGAAGCTTTCTTT	CASSTSGGMNTEAFF
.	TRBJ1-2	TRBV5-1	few	TGCGCCAGCAGCTTGGAGCCTGGAGGTGGCTACACCTTC	CASSLEPGGGYTF
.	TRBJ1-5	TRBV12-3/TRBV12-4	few	TGTGCCAGCAGCCCTGCCGGGAGAAGCAATCAGCCCCAGCATTTT	CASSPAGRSNQPQHF
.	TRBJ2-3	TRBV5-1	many	TGCGCCAGCAGCTTGGAGGGTCTTGCGAATACGCAGTATTTT	CASSLEGLANTQYF
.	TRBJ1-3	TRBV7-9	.	TGTGCCAGCAGCCTCGGGACACAAGGAAACACCATATATTTT	CASSLGTQGNTIYF
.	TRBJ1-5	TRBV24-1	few	TGTGCCACCAGTGGCTCCGGGGGGGGCCTATATAGCAATCAGCCCCAGCATTTT	CATSGSGGGLYSNQPQHF
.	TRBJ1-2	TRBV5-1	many	TGCGCCAGCAGCTCTGCGGGGTATGGCTACACCTTC	CASSSAGYGYTF
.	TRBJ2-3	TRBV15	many	TGTGCCACCAGCAGAGAACGGAGCACAGATACGCAGTATTTT	CATSRERSTDTQYF
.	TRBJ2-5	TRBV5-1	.	TGCGCCAGCAGCTTGGCCGTTGGGACGTTGAAAGAGACCCAGTACTTC	CASSLAVGTLKETQYF
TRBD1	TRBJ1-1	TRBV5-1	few	TGCGCCAGCAGACTCGATGTGACAGGGGTTGGAGCTTTCTTT	CASRLDVTGVGAFF
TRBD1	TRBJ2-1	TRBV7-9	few	TGTGCCAGCAGCTCGGACAGGTTGGAGCAGTTCTTC	CASSSDRLEQFF
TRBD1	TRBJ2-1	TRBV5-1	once	TGCGCCAGCAGCTGGGGACAGGACTCCTACAATGAGCAGTTCTTC	CASSWGQDSYNEQFF
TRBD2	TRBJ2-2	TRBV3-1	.	TGTGCCAGCAGCCTCATCCACAGGACTAGCGGGAGGAGCGCCGGGGAGCTGTTTTTT	CASSLIHRTSGRSAGELFF
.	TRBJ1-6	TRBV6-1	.	TGTGCCAGCATGGGGTTAGGGGGGTCCCCTAATTCACCCCTCCACTTT	CASMGLGGSPNSPLHF
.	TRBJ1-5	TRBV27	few	TGTGCCAGCAGTTTAGATAGGACCTATCAGCCCCAGCATTTT	CASSLDRTYQPQHF
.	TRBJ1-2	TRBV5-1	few	TGCGCCAGCAGCCCGGGTCAACCCCTATATGGCTACACCTTC	CASSPGQPLYGYTF
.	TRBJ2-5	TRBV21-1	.	TGTGCCAGCAGCAAAGATAGGGCAGGGGCCCAAGAGACCCAGTACTTC	CASSKDRAGAQETQYF
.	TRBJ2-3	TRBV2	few	TGTGCCAGCAGTGAGCCAGATACGCAGTATTTT	CASSEPDTQYF
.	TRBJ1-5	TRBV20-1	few	TGCAGTGCTAGAGATCTCCCATATCAGCCCCAGCATTTT	CSARDLPYQPQHF
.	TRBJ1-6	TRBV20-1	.	TGCAGTGCTAAAAGGAAGTGGAGCTCCTATAATTCACCCCTCCACTTT	CSAKRKWSSYNSPLHF
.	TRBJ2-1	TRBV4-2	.	TGTGCCAGCAGCCAACACCTGGAGGGCCGGAATGAGCAGTTCTTC	CASSQHLEGRNEQFF
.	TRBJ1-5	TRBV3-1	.	TGTGCCAGCAGCCGCTTTGGGGAATATAGCAATCAGCCCCAGCATTTT	CASSRFGEYSNQPQHF
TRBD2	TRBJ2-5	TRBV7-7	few	TGTGCCAGCAGCTTCCCGGGAAGGGAGGGCCCCTGTGAGACCCAGTACTTC	CASSFPGREGPCETQYF
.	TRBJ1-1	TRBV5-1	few	TGCGCCAGCAGCTTGTTGGGGCGGTTGAACACTGAAGCTTTCTTT	CASSLLGRLNTEAFF
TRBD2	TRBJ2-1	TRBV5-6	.	TGTGCCAGCAGCGCACCGGGACTAGCGGAACTACGAACCAGCAATGAGCAGTTCTTC	CASSAPGLAELRTSNEQFF
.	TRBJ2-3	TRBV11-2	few	TGTGCCAGCAGCTTAGCAGGTTACCTGACAAATACGCAGTATTTT	CASSLAGYLTNTQYF
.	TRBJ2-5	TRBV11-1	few	TGTGCCAGCAGCTTAGGGCAGGGAAAAGAGACCCAGTACTTC	CASSLGQGKETQYF
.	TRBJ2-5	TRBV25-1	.	TGTGCCAGCAGTGATAACACAGGGCAAGAGACCCAGTACTTC	CASSDNTGQETQYF
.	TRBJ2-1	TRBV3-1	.	TGTGCCAGCAGCCAAATAAGGGGACCGGAAAATGAGCAGTTCTTC	CASSQIRGPENEQFF
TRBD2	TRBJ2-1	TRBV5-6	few	TGTGCCAGCAGCTTGGCACTAGCGGTCTACAATGAGCAGTTCTTC	CASSLALAVYNEQFF
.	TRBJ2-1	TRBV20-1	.	TGCAGTGCGACCTGGGGGGCTTTTGAGCAGTTCTTC	CSATWGAFEQFF
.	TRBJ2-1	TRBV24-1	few	TGTGCCACCAGTGATTTGCCCAGTAACTCCGGCAATGAGCAGTTCTTC	CATSDLPSNSGNEQFF
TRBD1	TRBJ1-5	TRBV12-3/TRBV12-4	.	TGTGCCAGCAGGGCAGGGGGTGACAATCAGCCCCAGCATTTT	CASRAGGDNQPQHF
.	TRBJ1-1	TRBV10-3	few	TGTGCCACCAGGACGGGGGGGAACACTGAAGCTTTCTTT	CATRTGGNTEAFF
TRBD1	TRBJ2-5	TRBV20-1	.	TGCAGTGCTAGTCTCCTACAGGGGATGGAGACCCAGTACTTC	CSASLLQGMETQYF
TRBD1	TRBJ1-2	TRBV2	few	TGTGCCAGCTCCCGCGAACAGGGGGCGTTTGGCTACACCTTC	CASSREQGAFGYTF
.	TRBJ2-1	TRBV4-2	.	TGTGCCAGCAGCCGAACAACTATCTCCTACAATGAGCAGTTCTTC	CASSRTTISYNEQFF
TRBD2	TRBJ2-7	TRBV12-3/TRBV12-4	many	TGTGCCAGCAGTTTTCGACTAGCGACATCCTACGAGCAGTACTTC	CASSFRLATSYEQYF
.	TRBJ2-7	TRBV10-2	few	TGCGCCAGCACCCCCCCCGGGGATCCCTCCTACGAGCAGTACTTC	CASTPPGDPSYEQYF
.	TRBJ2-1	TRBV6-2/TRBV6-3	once	TGTGCCAGCAGGACGACCACCCAGGGACACCCCGACAATGAGCAGTTCTTC	CASRTTTQGHPDNEQFF
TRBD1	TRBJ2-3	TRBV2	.	TGTGCCAGACCCGGGACAGGGGGTCCAGATACGAAGTATTTT	CARPGTGGPDTKYF
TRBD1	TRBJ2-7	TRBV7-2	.	TGTGCCAGCAGCCCGGGACAGGCTTACGTCGAGCAGTACTTC	CASSPGQAYVEQYF
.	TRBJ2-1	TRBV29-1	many	TGCAGCGTGAGGCTGGTTACGAGCTCCTACAATGAGCAGTTCTTC	CSVRLVTSSYNEQFF
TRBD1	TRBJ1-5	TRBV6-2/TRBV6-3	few	TGTGCCAGCAGTTACAAAGGGGGCCAACAGCCCCAGCATTTT	CASSYKGGQQPQHF